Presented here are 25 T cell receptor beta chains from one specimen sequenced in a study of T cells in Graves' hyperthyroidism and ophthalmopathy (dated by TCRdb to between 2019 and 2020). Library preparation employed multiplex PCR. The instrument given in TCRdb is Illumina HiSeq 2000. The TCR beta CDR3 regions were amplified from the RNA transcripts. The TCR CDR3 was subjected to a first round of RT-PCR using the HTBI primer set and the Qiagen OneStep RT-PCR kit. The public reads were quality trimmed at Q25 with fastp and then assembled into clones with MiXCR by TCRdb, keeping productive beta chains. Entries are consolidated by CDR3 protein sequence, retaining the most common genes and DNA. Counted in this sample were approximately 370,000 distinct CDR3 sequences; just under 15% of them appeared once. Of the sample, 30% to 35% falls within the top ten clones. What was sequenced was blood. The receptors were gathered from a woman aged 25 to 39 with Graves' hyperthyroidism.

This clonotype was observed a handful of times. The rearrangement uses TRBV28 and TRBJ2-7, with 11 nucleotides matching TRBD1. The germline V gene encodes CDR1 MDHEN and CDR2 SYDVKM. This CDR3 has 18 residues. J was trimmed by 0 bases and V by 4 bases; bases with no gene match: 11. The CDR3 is CASSSTGTGGPSSYEQYF. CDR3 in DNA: TGTGCCAGCAGTTCGACCGGGACAGGGGGGCCAAGCTCCTACGAGCAGTACTTC.

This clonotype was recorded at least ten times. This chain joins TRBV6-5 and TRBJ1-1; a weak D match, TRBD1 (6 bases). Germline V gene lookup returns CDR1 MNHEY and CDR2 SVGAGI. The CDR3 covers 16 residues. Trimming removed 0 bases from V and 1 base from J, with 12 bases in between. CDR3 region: CASSYSGTTWNTEAFF. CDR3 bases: TGTGCCAGCAGTTACTCCGGGACAACCTGGAACACTGAAGCTTTCTTT.

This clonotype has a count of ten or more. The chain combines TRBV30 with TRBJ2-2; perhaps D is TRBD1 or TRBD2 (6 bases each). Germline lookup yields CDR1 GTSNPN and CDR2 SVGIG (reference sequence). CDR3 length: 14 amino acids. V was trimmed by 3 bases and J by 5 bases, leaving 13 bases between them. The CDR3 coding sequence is TGTGCCTGGAGATGGGGGGCTGGGACCGGGGAGCTGTTTTTT. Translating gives CAWRWGAGTGELFF.

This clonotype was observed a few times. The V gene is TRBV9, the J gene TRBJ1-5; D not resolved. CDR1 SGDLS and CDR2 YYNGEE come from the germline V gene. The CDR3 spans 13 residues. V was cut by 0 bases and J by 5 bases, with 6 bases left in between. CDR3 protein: CASSVDTDQPQHF. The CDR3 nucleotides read TGTGCCAGCAGCGTAGACACAGATCAGCCCCAGCATTTT. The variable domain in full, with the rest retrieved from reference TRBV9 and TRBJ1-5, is DSGVTQTPKHLITATGQRVTLRCSPRSGDLSVYWYQQSLDQGLQFLIQYYNGEERAKGNILERFSAQQFPDLHSELNLSSLELGDSALYFCASSVDTDQPQHFGDGTRLSIL.

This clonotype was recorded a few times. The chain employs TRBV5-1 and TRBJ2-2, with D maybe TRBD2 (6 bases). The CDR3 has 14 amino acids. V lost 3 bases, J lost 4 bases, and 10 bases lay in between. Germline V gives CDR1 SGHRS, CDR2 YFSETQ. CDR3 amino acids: CASSWGLVTGELFF. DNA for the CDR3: TGCGCCAGCAGCTGGGGACTCGTCACCGGGGAGCTGTTTTTT. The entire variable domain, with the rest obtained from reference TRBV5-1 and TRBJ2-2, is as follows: KAGVTQTPRYLIKTRGQQVTLSCSPISGHRSVSWYQQTPGQGLQFLFEYFSETQRNKGNFPGRFSGRQFSNSRSEMNVSTLELGDSALYLCASSWGLVTGELFFGEGSRLTVL.

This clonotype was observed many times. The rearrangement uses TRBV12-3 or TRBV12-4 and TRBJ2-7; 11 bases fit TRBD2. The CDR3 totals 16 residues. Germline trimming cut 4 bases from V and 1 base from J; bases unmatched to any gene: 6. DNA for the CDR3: TGTGCCAGCAGTTCATACGGGACTAGCGGTTCCTACGAGCAGTACTTC. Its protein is CASSSYGTSGSYEQYF.

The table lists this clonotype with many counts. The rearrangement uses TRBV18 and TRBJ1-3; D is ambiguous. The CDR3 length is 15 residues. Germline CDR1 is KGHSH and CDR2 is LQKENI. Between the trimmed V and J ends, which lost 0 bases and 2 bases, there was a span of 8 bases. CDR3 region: CASSPPAMAGNTIYF. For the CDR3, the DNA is TGTGCCAGCTCACCACCGGCCATGGCTGGAAACACCATATATTTT.

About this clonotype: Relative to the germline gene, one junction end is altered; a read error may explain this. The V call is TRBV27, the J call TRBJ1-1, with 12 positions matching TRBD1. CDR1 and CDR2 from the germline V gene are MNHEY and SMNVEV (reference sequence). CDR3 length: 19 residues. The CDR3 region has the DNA TGTGCCAGCCGTTTACTCCGGGACAGGGGGCTAGATAAGAACACTGAAGCTTTCTTT. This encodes CASRLLRDRGLDKNTEAFF.

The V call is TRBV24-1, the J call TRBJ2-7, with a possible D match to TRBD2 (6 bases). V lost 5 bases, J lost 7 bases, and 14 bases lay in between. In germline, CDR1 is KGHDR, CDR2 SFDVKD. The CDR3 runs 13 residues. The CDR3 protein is CATSVGGRGEQYF. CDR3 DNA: TGTGCCACCAGTGTCGGGGGTCGTGGGGAGCAGTACTTC.

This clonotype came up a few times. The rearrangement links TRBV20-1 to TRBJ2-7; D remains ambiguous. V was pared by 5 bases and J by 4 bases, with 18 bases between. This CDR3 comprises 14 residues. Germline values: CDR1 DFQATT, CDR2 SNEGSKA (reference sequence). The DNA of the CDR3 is TGCAGTGCTCCCACTACCCACGGTCATTACGAGCAGTACTTC. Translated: CSAPTTHGHYEQYF.

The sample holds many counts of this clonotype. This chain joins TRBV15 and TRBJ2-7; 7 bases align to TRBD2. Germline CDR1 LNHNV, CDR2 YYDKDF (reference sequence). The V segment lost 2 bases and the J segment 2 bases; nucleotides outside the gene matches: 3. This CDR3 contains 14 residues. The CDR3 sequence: CATSRLAATYEQYF. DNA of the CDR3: TGTGCCACCAGCAGACTAGCGGCGACCTACGAGCAGTACTTC.

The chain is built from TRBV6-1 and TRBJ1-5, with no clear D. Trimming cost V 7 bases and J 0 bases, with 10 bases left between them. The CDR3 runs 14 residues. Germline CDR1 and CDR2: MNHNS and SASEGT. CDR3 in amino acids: CASKRTNSNQPQHF. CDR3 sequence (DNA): TGTGCCAGCAAGAGGACCAATAGCAATCAGCCCCAGCATTTT.

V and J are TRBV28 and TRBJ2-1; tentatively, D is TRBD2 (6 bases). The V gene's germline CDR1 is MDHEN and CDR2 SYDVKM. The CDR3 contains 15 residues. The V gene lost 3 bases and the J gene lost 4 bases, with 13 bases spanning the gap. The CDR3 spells CASSLGGTPYNEQFF. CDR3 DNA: TGTGCCAGCAGTTTGGGCGGGACCCCTTACAATGAGCAGTTCTTC. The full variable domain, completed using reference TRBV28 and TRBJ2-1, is DVKVTQSSRYLVKRTGEKVFLECVQDMDHENMFWYRQDPGLGLRLIYFSYDVKMKEKGDIPEGYSVSREKKERFSLILESASTNQTSMYLCASSLGGTPYNEQFFGPGTRLTVL.

The DNA for the CDR3 is TGCAGCGTTGAACAGGGGGAAAACATTCAGTACTTC. This sequence encodes CSVEQGENIQYF. The chain combines TRBV29-1 with TRBJ2-4; 7 nucleotides align to TRBD1. Germline trimming cut 2 bases from V and 5 bases from J; bases unmatched to any gene: 0. The germline V gene encodes CDR1 SQVTM and CDR2 ANQGSEA. The CDR3 contains 12 residues.

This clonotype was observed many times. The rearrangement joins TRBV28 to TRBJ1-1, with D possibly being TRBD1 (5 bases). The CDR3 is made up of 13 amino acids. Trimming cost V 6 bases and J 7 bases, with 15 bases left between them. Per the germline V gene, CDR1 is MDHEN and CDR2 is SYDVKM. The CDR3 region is CASRIGPRGEAFF. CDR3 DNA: TGTGCCAGCAGAATCGGACCTAGGGGTGAAGCTTTCTTT.

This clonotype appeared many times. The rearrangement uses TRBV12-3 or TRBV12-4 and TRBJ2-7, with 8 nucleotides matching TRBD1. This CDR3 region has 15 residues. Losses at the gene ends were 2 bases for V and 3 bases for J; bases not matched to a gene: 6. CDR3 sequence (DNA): TGTGCCAGCAGTTTACCTGCTGGGACAGGCTACGAGCAGTACTTC. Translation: CASSLPAGTGYEQYF.

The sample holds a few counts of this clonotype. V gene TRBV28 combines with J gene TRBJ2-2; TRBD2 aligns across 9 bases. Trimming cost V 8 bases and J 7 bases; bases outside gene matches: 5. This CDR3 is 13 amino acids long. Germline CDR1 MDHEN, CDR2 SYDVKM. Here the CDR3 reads CASGWREGGELFF. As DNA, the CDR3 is TGTGCCAGCGGGTGGCGGGAGGGCGGGGAGCTGTTTTTT.

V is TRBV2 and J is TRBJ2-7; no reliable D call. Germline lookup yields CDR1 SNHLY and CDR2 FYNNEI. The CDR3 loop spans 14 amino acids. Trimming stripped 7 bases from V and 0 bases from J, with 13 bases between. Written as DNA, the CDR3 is TGTGCCAGCAATCTACAACTTTCCTCCTACGAGCAGTACTTC. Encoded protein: CASNLQLSSYEQYF.

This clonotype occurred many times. The CDR3 DNA is TGTGCCAGCAGCCCGGGGACTAGCGGGAAAAGCATGTTCTACAATGAGCAGTTCTTC. Amino acid sequence: CASSPGTSGKSMFYNEQFF. This sequence joins TRBV7-9 and TRBJ2-1; 13 positions agree with TRBD2. The CDR3 is 19 amino acids. From germline, CDR1 is SEHNR and CDR2 FQNEAQ (reference sequence). The V gene end was trimmed by 5 bases and the J gene end by 3 bases; junction bases not matched to a gene: 13.

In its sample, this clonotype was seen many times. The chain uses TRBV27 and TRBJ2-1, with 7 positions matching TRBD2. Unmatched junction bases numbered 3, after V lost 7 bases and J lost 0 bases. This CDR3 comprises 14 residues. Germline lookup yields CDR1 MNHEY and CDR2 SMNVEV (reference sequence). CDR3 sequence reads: CASTAGVSYNEQFF. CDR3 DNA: TGTGCCAGCACCGCGGGAGTCTCCTACAATGAGCAGTTCTTC.

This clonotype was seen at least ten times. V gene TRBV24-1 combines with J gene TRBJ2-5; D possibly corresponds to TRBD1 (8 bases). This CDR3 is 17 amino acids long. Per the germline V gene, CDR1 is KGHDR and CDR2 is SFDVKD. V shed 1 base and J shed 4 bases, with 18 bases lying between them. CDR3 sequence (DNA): TGTGCCACCAGTGATTTCCGCCGGACAGGGAGGGGAGAGACCCAGTACTTC. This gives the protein CATSDFRRTGRGETQYF.

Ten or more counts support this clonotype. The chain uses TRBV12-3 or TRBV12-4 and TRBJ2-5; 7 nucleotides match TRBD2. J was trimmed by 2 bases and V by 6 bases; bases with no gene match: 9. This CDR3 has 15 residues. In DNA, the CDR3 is TGTGCCAGCAGCCAAACCGCGGGGGTACAAGAGACCCAGTACTTC. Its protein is CASSQTAGVQETQYF.

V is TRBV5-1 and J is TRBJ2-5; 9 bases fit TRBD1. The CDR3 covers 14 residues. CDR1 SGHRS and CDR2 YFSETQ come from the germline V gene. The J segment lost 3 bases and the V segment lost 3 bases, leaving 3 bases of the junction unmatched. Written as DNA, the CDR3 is TGCGCCAGCAGCTGGGGACAGGGTGAAGAGACCCAGTACTTC. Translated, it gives CASSWGQGEETQYF.

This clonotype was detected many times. CDR3 in DNA: TGTGCCAGCAGCCTACGGACAGGGGACTATGGCTACACCTTC. Its translation is CASSLRTGDYGYTF. This chain joins TRBV12-3 or TRBV12-4 and TRBJ1-2; 9 bases align to TRBD1. V was clipped by 6 bases and J by 3 bases; unmatched bases: 5. The CDR3 length is 14 residues.

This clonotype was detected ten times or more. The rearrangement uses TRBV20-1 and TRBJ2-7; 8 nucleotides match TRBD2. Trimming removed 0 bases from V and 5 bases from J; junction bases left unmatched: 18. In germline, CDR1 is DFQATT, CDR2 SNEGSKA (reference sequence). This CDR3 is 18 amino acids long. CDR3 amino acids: CSARDGPGLGAETDEQYF. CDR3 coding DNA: TGCAGTGCTAGAGATGGGCCGGGACTAGGGGCTGAGACAGACGAGCAGTACTTC.